This T cell receptor (beta chain) originates from a study of T cell changes during pregnancy in multiple sclerosis (dated by TCRdb to the late 2010s). Regarding the complete study: The study examined how the T cell repertoire changed over the course of pregnancy in women with multiple sclerosis.

CDR1 and CDR2, looked up from the germline V gene, are SGDLS and YYNGEE. V is shortened by 7 bases, J by 4 bases, and the region joining them spans 11 bases. Including the terminal cysteine and phenylalanine, the CDR3 comprises 12 residues. Only the CDR3 DNA stays, 36 bases, in frame from base 1. Library preparation was by the immunoSEQ multiplex PCR assay. TCRdb retrieved this table from immuneACCESS and kept in-frame rearrangements only. Not all clones are present; in checked studies, unresolved V genes account for under half, and no reason is known for the remainder. Across this sample there are 75,000 to 95,000 clones, with approximately 90% seen only once. 0.9% to 0.95% of the sample belongs to the ten largest clones. Worth noting for this clone: What this receptor recognizes is not known. No base quality values were provided; no much bigger clone lies one nucleotide off.

The chain is made from TRBV9 and TRBJ1-1; there is no confident call for the D gene. Material: peripheral blood, obtained before pregnancy. The source is a female donor with multiple sclerosis, enrolled in a pregnancy study. The DNA sequence is TGTGCCAGCCGCCGGGGAGGCACTGAAGCTTTCTTT. Translation gives CASRRGGTEAFF.